This T cell receptor beta chain emerged from a study of T-cell memory formation after mild COVID-19. Study-wide points: Later expanders leaned CD4+, whereas day 15 to 85 contracting clones were balanced CD4/CD8.

In TCRdb, the 5' RACE reads were re-called with MiXCR into one record per CDR3 protein. This table has 550,000 to 700,000 distinct CDR3 sequences, about 20% appearing once. The V end was cut by 1 base, the J end by 0 bases, with 9 bases between. This CDR3 has 14 residues. Germline assignment: CDR1 DFQATT and CDR2 SNEGSKA (reference sequence). On this clonotype: The antigen remains unidentified.

The rearrangement links TRBV20-1 to TRBJ1-1, with D possibly being TRBD1 (5 bases). This TCR was sampled from an adult woman who had mild COVID-19 (a few samples of this study predate the infection). Cell type and time point are not known. Sequenced: PBMCs or a T cell subset sorted from them (not recorded which). CDR3 sequence (DNA): TGCAGTGCTAGAGGGGAAGGGGTGAACACTGAAGCTTTCTTT. Translation: CSARGEGVNTEAFF.